This T cell receptor (beta chain) derives from a study of CXCR3-negative and CXCR3-positive naive CD8 T cells. Overall study findings and caveats: CXCR3-positive naive cells carried more hydrophobic TRB CDR3s than CXCR3-negative ones. Unlike memory cells, which differed, naive CXCR3-negative and CXCR3-positive cells had similar TRBV-TRBJ usage.

With UMI labels, 5' RACE was used to prepare the TRB cDNA libraries. TCRdb reprocessed the 5' RACE reads and keeps a single row for each CDR3 protein, giving no DNA. This sample's table has about 150,000 distinct CDR3 sequences. The CDR3 has 14 amino acids. In germline, CDR1 is SQVTM, CDR2 ANQGSEA. On this clonotype itself: Its antigen remains unknown.

The J gene is TRBJ2-7, the V gene TRBV29-1; TCRdb lists TRBD1, though no DNA is available to test this call. Sequenced: naive CXCR3+ CD8+ T cells from blood. Sample subset: CD45RO-CCR7+CD27+CD95- naive CD8+ T cells expressing CXCR3 (TNR3+). This sequence was found in a human donor in good health. Some clones in this sample may be carry-over from other donors' samples. CDR3 sequence: CSVEESGTAYEQYF.